The 2 T cell receptor beta chains reported below all come from one sample, sequenced in a study of response to subunit inactivated influenza vaccine. Using its own MiXCR run on the RT-PCR reads, TCRdb lists one record per CDR3 protein. The sample includes 300,000 to 350,000 distinct CDR3 sequences, 21% of them seen just once. The input for sequencing was PBMCs from blood, taken approximately 20 months after vaccination. All receptors derive from a man between 50 and 75 years old who received an inactivated influenza vaccine.

The rearrangement links TRBV20-1 to TRBJ2-1; 12 nucleotides match TRBD2. Germline lookup yields CDR1 DFQATT and CDR2 SNEGSKA (reference sequence). Trimming cost V 0 bases and J 7 bases; bases outside gene matches: 7. This CDR3 region has 16 residues. CDR3 in amino acids: CSARDVRTSGGNEQFF. The CDR3 DNA is TGCAGTGCTAGAGATGTTAGAACTAGCGGGGGGAATGAGCAGTTCTTC.

This clonotype turned up a few times. For the CDR3, the DNA is TGTGCCAGCAGCTTAGAACCGGGCTACGAGCAGTACTTC. This gives the protein CASSLEPGYEQYF. The V and J genes are TRBV7-2 and TRBJ2-7; no definite D call. The CDR3 spans 13 residues. Trimming left V 1 base short and J 3 bases short, with 7 bases between. Germline CDR1 is SGHTA and CDR2 is FQGNSA.